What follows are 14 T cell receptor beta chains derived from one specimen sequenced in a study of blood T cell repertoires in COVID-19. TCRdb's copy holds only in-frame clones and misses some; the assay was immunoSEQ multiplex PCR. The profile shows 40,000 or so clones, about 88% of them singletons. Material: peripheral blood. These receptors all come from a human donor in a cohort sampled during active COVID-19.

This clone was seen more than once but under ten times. The CDR3 DNA reads TGTGCCAGCAGTTACGGGCCGGGGGACTACGAGCAGTACTTC. Translation gives CASSYGPGDYEQYF. This rearrangement joins TRBV6-2 or TRBV6-3 to TRBJ2-7; possibly TRBD2 for D (6 bases). This CDR3 comprises 14 residues. Germline CDR1 and CDR2: MNHEY and SVGEGT. Trimming left V 2 bases short and J 3 bases short, with 11 bases between.

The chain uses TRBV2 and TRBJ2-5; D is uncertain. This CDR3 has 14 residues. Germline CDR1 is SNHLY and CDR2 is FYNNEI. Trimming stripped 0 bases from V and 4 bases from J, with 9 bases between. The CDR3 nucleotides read TGTGCCAGCAGTGAAGCAGCGTCGGGAGAGACCCAGTACTTC. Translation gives CASSEAASGETQYF.

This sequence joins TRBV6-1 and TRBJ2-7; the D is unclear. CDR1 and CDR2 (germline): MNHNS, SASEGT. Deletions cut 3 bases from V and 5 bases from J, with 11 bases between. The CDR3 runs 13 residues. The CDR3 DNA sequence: TGTGCCAGCAGTGATACCTCTAGTGACGAGCAGTACTTC. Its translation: CASSDTSSDEQYF.

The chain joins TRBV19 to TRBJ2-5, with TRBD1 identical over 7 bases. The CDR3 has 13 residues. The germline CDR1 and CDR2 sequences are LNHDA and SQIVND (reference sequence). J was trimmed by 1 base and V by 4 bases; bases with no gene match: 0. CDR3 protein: CASSRDSQETQYF. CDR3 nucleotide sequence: TGTGCCAGTAGTAGGGACAGCCAAGAGACCCAGTACTTC.

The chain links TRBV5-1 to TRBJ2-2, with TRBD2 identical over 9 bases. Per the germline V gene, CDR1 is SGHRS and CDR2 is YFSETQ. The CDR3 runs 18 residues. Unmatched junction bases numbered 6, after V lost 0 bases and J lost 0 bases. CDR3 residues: CASSLAQRGVTNTGELFF. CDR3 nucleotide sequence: TGCGCCAGCAGCTTGGCTCAGCGGGGGGTTACGAACACCGGGGAGCTGTTTTTT.

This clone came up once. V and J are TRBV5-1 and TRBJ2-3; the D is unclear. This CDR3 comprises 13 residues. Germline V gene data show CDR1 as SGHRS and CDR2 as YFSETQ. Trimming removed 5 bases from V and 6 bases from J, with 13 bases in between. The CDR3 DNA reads TGCGCCAGCAGGGAAGTATCGCGGGATACGCAGTATTTT. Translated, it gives CASREVSRDTQYF. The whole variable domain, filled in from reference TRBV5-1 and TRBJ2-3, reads KAGVTQTPRYLIKTRGQQVTLSCSPISGHRSVSWYQQTPGQGLQFLFEYFSETQRNKGNFPGRFSGRQFSNSRSEMNVSTLELGDSALYLCASREVSRDTQYFGPGTRLTVL.

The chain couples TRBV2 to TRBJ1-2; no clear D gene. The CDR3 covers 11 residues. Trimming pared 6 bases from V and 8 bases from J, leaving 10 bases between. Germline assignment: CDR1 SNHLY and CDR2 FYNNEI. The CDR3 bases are TGTGCCAGCAGCCCCGGGAGGGGCTACACCTTC. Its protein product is CASSPGRGYTF.

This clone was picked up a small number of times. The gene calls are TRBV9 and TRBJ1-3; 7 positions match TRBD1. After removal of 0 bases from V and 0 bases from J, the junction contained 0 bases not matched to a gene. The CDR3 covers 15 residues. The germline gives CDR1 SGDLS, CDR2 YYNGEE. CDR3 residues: CASSVGTGSGNTIYF. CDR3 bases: TGTGCCAGCAGCGTAGGGACAGGCTCTGGAAACACCATATATTTT.

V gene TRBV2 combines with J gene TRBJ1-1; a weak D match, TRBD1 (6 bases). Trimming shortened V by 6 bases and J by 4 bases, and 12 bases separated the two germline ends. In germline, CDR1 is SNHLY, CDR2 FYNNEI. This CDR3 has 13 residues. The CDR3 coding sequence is TGTGCCAGCAGAGGACAGTCTCCCACTGAAGCTTTCTTT. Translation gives CASRGQSPTEAFF.

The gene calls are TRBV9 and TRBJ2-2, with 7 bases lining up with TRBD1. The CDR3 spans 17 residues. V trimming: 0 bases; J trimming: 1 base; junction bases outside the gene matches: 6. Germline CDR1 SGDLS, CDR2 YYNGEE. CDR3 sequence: CASSVEGASWNTGELFF. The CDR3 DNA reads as TGTGCCAGCAGCGTAGAGGGGGCCTCATGGAACACCGGGGAGCTGTTTTTT.

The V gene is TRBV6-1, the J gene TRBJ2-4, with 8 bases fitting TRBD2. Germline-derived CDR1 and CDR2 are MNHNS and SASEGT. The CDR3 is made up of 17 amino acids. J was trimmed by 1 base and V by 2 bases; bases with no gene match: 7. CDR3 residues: CASSEREGGNAKNIQYF. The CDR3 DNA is TGTGCCAGCAGTGAACGGGAGGGGGGGAACGCCAAAAACATTCAGTACTTC.

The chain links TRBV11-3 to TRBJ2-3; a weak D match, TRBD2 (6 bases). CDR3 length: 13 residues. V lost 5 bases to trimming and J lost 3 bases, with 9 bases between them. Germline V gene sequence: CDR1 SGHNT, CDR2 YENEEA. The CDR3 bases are TGTGCCAGCAGCCATCGGGGGACAGATACGCAGTATTTT. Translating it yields CASSHRGTDTQYF. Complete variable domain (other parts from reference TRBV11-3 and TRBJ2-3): EAGVVQSPRYKIIEKKQPVAFWCNPISGHNTLYWYLQNLGQGPELLIRYENEEAVDDSQLPKDRFSAERLKGVDSTLKIQPAELGDSAVYLCASSHRGTDTQYFGPGTRLTVL.

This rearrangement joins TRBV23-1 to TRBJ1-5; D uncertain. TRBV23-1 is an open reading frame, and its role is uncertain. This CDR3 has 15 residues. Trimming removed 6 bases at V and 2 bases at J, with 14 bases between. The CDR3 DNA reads TGCGCCAGCAGCCACAGATTGAGGGGCAATCAGCCCCAGCATTTT. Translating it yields CASSHRLRGNQPQHF.

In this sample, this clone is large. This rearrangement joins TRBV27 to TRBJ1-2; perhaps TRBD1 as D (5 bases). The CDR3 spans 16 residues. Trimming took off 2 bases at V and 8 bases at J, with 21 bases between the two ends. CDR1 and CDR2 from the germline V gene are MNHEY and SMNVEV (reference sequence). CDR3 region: CASSLGGGGVARGYTF. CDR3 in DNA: TGTGCCAGCAGTTTAGGAGGCGGGGGGGTTGCGAGAGGCTACACCTTC.